This TCR beta chain was found in a study of CD8+ T cells in alopecia areata. Overall study: Treated patients swallowed 5 to 10 mg of oral tofacitinib twice daily.

Findings and limits, study-wide: Scalp data also include sequences from resident alphabeta T cells of normal skin.

Extracted from the samples, RNA was reverse transcribed into cDNA to serve as the sequencing template. Sequencing was performed with immunoSEQ multiplex PCR; in TCRdb, only in-frame clones are kept and a portion is missing. The data show 200,000 to 250,000 clones, around 62% seen once. Germline V gene lookup returns CDR1 MNHEY and CDR2 SVGAGI. V was pared by 5 bases and J by 11 bases, with 22 bases between. The CDR3 spans 15 residues. In the case of this clone: The antigen remains unidentified.

The specimen comprised CD4+ T cells sorted from blood, sampled at week 0. The V and J genes are TRBV6-5 and TRBJ2-4; weak D call: TRBD1 (6 bases). The TCR sequence derives from a human donor with alopecia areata. Written as DNA, the CDR3 is TGTGCCAGCAGTGCCTCCTGGGGGTACGACAGGCTTCAGTACTTC. Residues: CASSASWGYDRLQYF.